The 10 T cell receptor beta chains presented below share a single source sample, sequenced in a study of blood T cell repertoires in COVID-19. This table comes from immunoSEQ multiplex PCR, and its TCRdb copy is limited to in-frame clones, with some not included. The sample carries approximately 150,000 clones, around 90% recorded once. The specimen sequenced was peripheral blood. These receptors were collected from a woman aged 55-70 years with active or convalescent COVID-19.

The chain carries TRBV6-5 and TRBJ1-1; the match to TRBD1 covers 7 bases. The length of the CDR3 is 16 residues. After removal of 4 bases from V and 5 bases from J, the junction contained 13 bases not matched to a gene. The germline CDR1 and CDR2 sequences are MNHEY and SVGAGI. The CDR3 DNA reads TGTGCCAGCAGTTCGTCAATCAGGGGGTTGGGGACTGAAGCTTTCTTT. This gives the protein CASSSSIRGLGTEAFF.

This clone has a single count. V is TRBV9 and J is TRBJ2-4, with 9 bases matching TRBD1. The CDR3 spans 14 residues. Germline V lookup: CDR1 SGDLS, CDR2 YYNGEE. Trimming cost V 2 bases and J 5 bases; bases outside gene matches: 2. The CDR3 DNA sequence: TGTGCCAGCAGCGTGGGGGACAGGGAAAACATTCAGTACTTC. Translating gives CASSVGDRENIQYF.

The chain employs TRBV6-6 and TRBJ2-1, with 8 positions matching TRBD1. Germline CDR1 MNHNY, CDR2 SVGAGI (reference sequence). This CDR3 spans 15 amino acids. The trim removed 0 bases at V and 7 bases at J, leaving 5 bases unmatched. In DNA, the CDR3 is TGTGCCAGCAGTTACTCGCGGCAGGGGGCAAATGAGCAGTTCTTC. This translates into CASSYSRQGANEQFF.

J is TRBJ2-1 and V is TRBV6-2 or TRBV6-3; TRBD1 might be the D (5 bases). From germline, CDR1 is MNHEY and CDR2 SVGEGT. The V end was cut by 2 bases, the J end by 4 bases, with 12 bases between. The CDR3 is 15 residues long. CDR3 sequence (DNA): TGTGCCAGCAGTTACCCTTTAGGGGATTACAATGAGCAGTTCTTC. Translation: CASSYPLGDYNEQFF.

J is TRBJ2-3 and V is TRBV11-2; 7 nucleotides match TRBD2. This CDR3 has 17 amino acids. The V gene's germline CDR1 is SGHAT and CDR2 FQNNGV. V shed 0 bases and J 3 bases; nucleotides not matched to a gene: 9. The CDR3 DNA is TGTGCCAGCAGCTTAGATTCGCGGGGGACGGAGACAGATACGCAGTATTTT. This sequence encodes CASSLDSRGTETDTQYF.

The chain couples TRBV12-3 or TRBV12-4 to TRBJ1-1; D gene uncertain. V lost 3 bases and J 7 bases, leaving 9 bases between the germline ends. The CDR3 consists of 12 residues. CDR3 protein: CASSLGPLEAFF. The CDR3 bases are TGTGCCAGCAGTTTGGGCCCCCTTGAAGCTTTCTTT.

V and J are TRBV6-6 and TRBJ2-2, with D tentatively TRBD1 (5 bases). The CDR3 length is 15 residues. V lost 2 bases to trimming and J lost 0 bases, with 7 bases between them. CDR1 is MNHNY, CDR2 SVGAGI, per germline (reference sequence). CDR3 sequence (DNA): TGTGCCAGCAGTTACGTCAGGGCGAACACCGGGGAGCTGTTTTTT. It codes for CASSYVRANTGELFF.

The CDR3 loop is CAWGTSGGETQYF. CDR3 DNA sequence: TGTGCCTGGGGGACTAGCGGCGGCGAGACCCAGTACTTC. The chain employs TRBV30 and TRBJ2-5, with TRBD2 identical over 11 bases. V lost 5 bases and J lost 5; bases outside the gene matches: 4. This CDR3 spans 13 amino acids. Germline V gene lookup returns CDR1 GTSNPN and CDR2 SVGIG (reference sequence).

The chain combines TRBV2 with TRBJ1-1; D is perhaps TRBD1 (6 bases). The V and J ends lost 3 bases and 6 bases respectively, with 11 bases between them. The CDR3 is 13 amino acids. The germline CDR1 and CDR2 sequences are SNHLY and FYNNEI. CDR3 residues: CASSDGQTSEAFF. The CDR3 DNA reads as TGTGCCAGCAGTGACGGACAGACTTCTGAAGCTTTCTTT.

The chain employs TRBV20-1 and TRBJ2-3; 9 bases are shared with TRBD2. V lost 3 bases to trimming and J lost 3 bases; unmatched junction nucleotides: 7. Germline CDR1 DFQATT, CDR2 SNEGSKA (reference sequence). The CDR3 loop spans 15 amino acids. The CDR3 spells CSASRASGVTDTQYF. DNA for the CDR3: TGCAGTGCTAGTAGGGCTAGCGGGGTGACAGATACGCAGTATTTT.